These 31 T cell receptor beta chains were sequenced from one sample in a study of cytomegalovirus exposure and HLA in healthy donors. PCR used 60 Vbeta primers and 13 Jbeta primers. Profiled with immunoSEQ multiplex PCR; TCRdb holds only in-frame clones, not every one. The profile shows 200,000 or so clones, 75% to 85% of them singletons. Sequencing was carried out using PBMCs. Source of these receptors: a young woman in good health and CMV-seronegative.

The chain has TRBV6-4 and TRBJ2-3; weak D call: TRBD2 (6 bases). The CDR3 spans 14 residues. V dropped 4 bases and J dropped 6 bases, with 14 bases sitting between them. Germline CDR1 is MRHNA and CDR2 is SNTAGT. The CDR3 region has the DNA TGTGCCAGCAGTGCAACGGGAGCGGCGGATACGCAGTATTTT. It yields the protein CASSATGAADTQYF.

The rearrangement joins TRBV18 to TRBJ1-4, with D possibly matching TRBD1 (5 bases). The germline V and J ends were trimmed by 1 base and 5 bases, with 11 bases remaining between them. Germline V gives CDR1 KGHSH, CDR2 LQKENI. This CDR3 spans 15 amino acids. This CDR3 reads CASSPLPRENEKLFF. CDR3 nucleotides: TGTGCCAGCTCACCACTCCCCAGGGAAAATGAAAAACTGTTTTTT.

J is TRBJ2-7 and V is TRBV27, with 10 bases that match TRBD1. This CDR3 is 20 amino acids long. V shed 3 bases, J shed 2 bases, and the junction held 19 bases outside the gene matches. The germline V gene has CDR1 MNHEY and CDR2 SMNVEV (reference sequence). The CDR3 nucleotides read TGTGCCAGCAGTTTGCGCGAGCCGGGACAGGGGATCGGGTGGGCCTACGAGCAGTACTTC. It is translated as CASSLREPGQGIGWAYEQYF.

The chain is built from TRBV14 and TRBJ1-5; a weak D match, TRBD1 (5 bases). Trimming shortened V by 1 base and J by 7 bases, and 17 bases separated the two germline ends. The germline V gene encodes CDR1 SGHDN and CDR2 FVKESK. The CDR3 spans 16 residues. The CDR3 sequence: CASSQGSGADGQPQHF. CDR3 sequence (DNA): TGTGCCAGCAGCCAAGGAAGCGGGGCGGATGGCCAGCCCCAGCATTTT. The whole variable domain, filled in from reference TRBV14 and TRBJ1-5, reads EAGVTQFPSHSVIEKGQTVTLRCDPISGHDNLYWYRRVMGKEIKFLLHFVKESKQDESGMPNNRFLAERTGGTYSTLKVQPAELEDSGVYFCASSQGSGADGQPQHFGDGTRLSIL.

V is TRBV18 and J is TRBJ1-4, with a tentative D call TRBD1 (5 bases). Germline values: CDR1 KGHSH, CDR2 LQKENI. There are 17 residues in the CDR3. Trimming cost V 6 bases and J 6 bases, with 23 bases left between them. Written as DNA, the CDR3 is TGTGCCAGCTCCCCCGGGGGAGCGGGGACTTTCTATGAAAAACTGTTTTTT. This translates into CASSPGGAGTFYEKLFF.

The rearrangement links TRBV7-2 to TRBJ1-1, with D uncertain. The V end lost 1 base, the J end lost 11 bases, and 14 bases lay between the germline ends. CDR3 length: 13 residues. The germline CDR1 and CDR2 sequences are SGHTA and FQGNSA. DNA for the CDR3: TGTGCCAGCAGCTTAGATCCTGTGCAGAGGGCTTTCTTT. Protein: CASSLDPVQRAFF.

This clone showed up just a few times. The genes are TRBV6-1 and TRBJ1-1; 9 nucleotides line up with TRBD1. Per germline, CDR1 MNHNS and CDR2 SASEGT. The CDR3 totals 15 residues. With 5 bases clipped from V and 4 bases from J, the junction kept 8 bases outside the gene matches. As DNA, the CDR3 is TGTGCCAGCAGTCGACCCGGGACAGGGAGCACTGAAGCTTTCTTT. Amino acid sequence: CASSRPGTGSTEAFF.

This clone has more than one count but fewer than ten. The rearrangement uses TRBV27 and TRBJ1-4, with 7 bases aligning to TRBD1. The CDR3 consists of 14 residues. The germline gives CDR1 MNHEY, CDR2 SMNVEV (reference sequence). V gave up 8 bases and J gave up 4 bases; unmatched junction bases: 7. In DNA, the CDR3 is TGTGCCAGCCGACCCGGGACAGTTAATGAAAAACTGTTTTTT. Its translation is CASRPGTVNEKLFF.

This chain uses TRBV27 with TRBJ1-1, with a weak D call TRBD1 (5 bases). Germline lookup yields CDR1 MNHEY and CDR2 SMNVEV (reference sequence). V dropped 9 bases and J dropped 5 bases, with 19 bases sitting between them. The CDR3 sequence is 14 residues long. CDR3 residues: CASSGDRGETEAFF. Here the CDR3 DNA reads TGTGCCAGTTCGGGAGACCGGGGGGAAACTGAAGCTTTCTTT.

This sequence joins TRBV7-9 and TRBJ1-6, with 9 positions matching TRBD1. Germline V gene lookup returns CDR1 SEHNR and CDR2 FQNEAQ (reference sequence). Unmatched junction bases numbered 13, after V lost 5 bases and J lost 5 bases. The CDR3 loop spans 18 amino acids. The CDR3 protein is CASSEGPGTGPHNSPLHF. CDR3 coding DNA: TGTGCCAGCAGCGAAGGGCCGGGGACAGGGCCCCATAATTCACCCCTCCACTTT.

The rearrangement links TRBV5-1 to TRBJ2-1; a possible D gene is TRBD2 (5 bases). CDR1 and CDR2 (germline): SGHRS, YFSETQ. V was trimmed by 0 bases and J by 7 bases, leaving 11 bases between them. CDR3 size: 14 residues. As DNA, the CDR3 is TGCGCCAGCAGCTTGGCAGGCGGGTCGAATGAGCAGTTCTTC. Amino acid sequence: CASSLAGGSNEQFF.

The chain has TRBV5-1 and TRBJ1-4; 8 nucleotides agree with TRBD1. The CDR3 contains 17 residues. Per the germline V gene, CDR1 is SGHRS and CDR2 is YFSETQ. The J segment lost 0 bases and the V segment lost 3 bases, leaving 7 bases of the junction unmatched. CDR3 amino acids: CASSSRETGATNEKLFF. CDR3 nucleotides: TGCGCCAGCAGCTCCCGTGAGACAGGGGCAACTAATGAAAAACTGTTTTTT.

The chain links TRBV11-2 to TRBJ2-6, with 11 bases identical to TRBD1. The CDR3 runs 19 residues. From germline, CDR1 is SGHAT and CDR2 FQNNGV. Germline trimming cut 5 bases from V and 0 bases from J; bases unmatched to any gene: 9. The CDR3 reads CASSLTRTGGYSGANVLTF. Written as DNA, the CDR3 is TGTGCCAGCAGCCTTACACGGACAGGGGGCTACTCTGGGGCCAACGTCCTGACTTTC. The full variable domain, its missing parts supplied by reference TRBV11-2 and TRBJ2-6, is EAGVAQSPRYKIIEKRQSVAFWCNPISGHATLYWYQQILGQGPKLLIQFQNNGVVDDSQLPKDRFSAERLKGVDSTLKIQPAKLEDSAVYLCASSLTRTGGYSGANVLTFGAGSRLTVL.

The chain recombines TRBV30 with TRBJ1-5; no definite D call. Trimming took off 3 bases at V and 2 bases at J, with 11 bases between the two ends. Germline V gene data show CDR1 as GTSNPN and CDR2 as SVGIG (reference sequence). The CDR3 sequence is 14 residues long. CDR3 DNA sequence: TGTGCCTGGAGAGGGAGGATGGGCAATCAGCCCCAGCATTTT. Its translation: CAWRGRMGNQPQHF.

This clone has a single count. The chain links TRBV9 to TRBJ2-7, with a tentative D call TRBD1 (6 bases). V was pared by 3 bases and J by 2 bases, with 15 bases between. There are 15 residues in the CDR3. CDR1 is SGDLS, CDR2 YYNGEE, per germline. Written as DNA, the CDR3 is TGTGCCAGCAGCGCTACACAGGGAAATCCCTACGAGCAGTACTTC. Translated: CASSATQGNPYEQYF.

This clone was picked up a small number of times. The chain uses TRBV6-6 and TRBJ1-6; D is uncertain. The CDR3 totals 11 residues. Germline CDR1 reads MNHNY; CDR2 reads SVGAGI (reference sequence). V dropped 6 bases and J dropped 14 bases, with 11 bases sitting between them. CDR3 protein: CASRKLLALHF. The CDR3, as DNA: TGTGCCAGCAGAAAGCTTCTGGCCCTCCACTTT.

The rearrangement joins TRBV5-5 to TRBJ2-1; tentative D call: TRBD2 (6 bases). Trimming took off 8 bases at V and 15 bases at J, with 30 bases between the two ends. Germline loops: CDR1 SGHKS, CDR2 YYEKEE (reference sequence). This CDR3 contains 15 residues. The CDR3 DNA reads as TGTGCCAGTAAACACGACACCAGGGCTTTGAACGGGGGGTTCTTC. Amino acid sequence: CASKHDTRALNGGFF.

CDR3 coding DNA: TGTGCCAGCAGTCCCAGGGGAGAGAACACTGAAGCTTTCTTT. Its translation is CASSPRGENTEAFF. The chain carries TRBV27 and TRBJ1-1; tentative D call: TRBD1 (6 bases). Per germline, CDR1 MNHEY and CDR2 SMNVEV (reference sequence). V lost 5 bases to trimming and J lost 1 base, with 11 bases between them. This CDR3 is built from 14 residues.

This clone was counted a single time. J is TRBJ2-7 and V is TRBV29-1, with no clear D. The CDR3 contains 12 residues. V was clipped by 5 bases and J by 2 bases, with 10 bases between them. Germline V gene sequence: CDR1 SQVTM, CDR2 ANQGSEA. The CDR3 protein is CSVRSSTYEQYF. The CDR3 DNA follows: TGCAGCGTTCGTAGCTCAACCTACGAGCAGTACTTC.

The J gene is TRBJ2-1, the V gene TRBV7-9; 11 bases align to TRBD1. Germline V lookup: CDR1 SEHNR, CDR2 FQNEAQ (reference sequence). The CDR3 sequence is 15 residues long. The V and J ends lost 6 bases and 8 bases, in that order; junction bases with no gene match: 9. Here the CDR3 reads CASRSRDRGNDEQFF. The DNA for the CDR3 is TGTGCCAGCAGGTCCCGGGACAGGGGGAATGATGAGCAGTTCTTC. The variable domain in full, with the rest retrieved from reference TRBV7-9 and TRBJ2-1, is DTGVSQNPRHKITKRGQNVTFRCDPISEHNRLYWYRQTLGQGPEFLTYFQNEAQLEKSRLLSDRFSAERPKGSFSTLEIQRTEQGDSAMYLCASRSRDRGNDEQFFGPGTRLTVL.

This clone has only a few counts. The V gene is TRBV28, the J gene TRBJ2-7; 8 positions match TRBD1. The CDR3 totals 16 residues. With V trimmed by 6 bases and J by 3 bases, 13 bases remained unmatched. CDR1 MDHEN and CDR2 SYDVKM come from the germline V gene. The CDR3 DNA reads as TGTGCCAGCAGCCCGACAGGGGTTGGGGGGTACTACGAGCAGTACTTC. The encoded protein is CASSPTGVGGYYEQYF. Combining the CDR3 with reference TRBV28 and TRBJ2-7 gives the whole variable domain DVKVTQSSRYLVKRTGEKVFLECVQDMDHENMFWYRQDPGLGLRLIYFSYDVKMKEKGDIPEGYSVSREKKERFSLILESASTNQTSMYLCASSPTGVGGYYEQYFGPGTRLTVT.

This rearrangement joins TRBV5-8 to TRBJ2-2; TRBD1 agrees at 8 bases. From germline, CDR1 is SGHTS and CDR2 YDEGEE. V lost 1 base and J lost 5; bases outside the gene matches: 10. The CDR3 has 17 amino acids. CDR3 coding DNA: TGTGCCAGCAGCTTGAGCCAGGGGGCGCTTTTTACCGGGGAGCTGTTTTTT. Its translation: CASSLSQGALFTGELFF.

This chain connects TRBV6-5 to TRBJ2-5; D remains unclear. This CDR3 comprises 14 residues. Trimming stripped 8 bases from V and 5 bases from J, with 18 bases between. Per germline, CDR1 MNHEY and CDR2 SVGAGI. CDR3 residues: CASALLDGEETQYF. The CDR3 DNA is TGTGCCAGCGCCCTTCTCGATGGAGAGGAGACCCAGTACTTC.

This clone is a singleton in its sample. This chain links TRBV4-2 with TRBJ2-1; D ambiguous. V shed 5 bases and J shed 1 base, with 3 bases lying between them. The CDR3 runs to 12 residues. Germline assignment: CDR1 LGHNA and CDR2 YNFKEQ. The CDR3 DNA reads as TGTGCCAGCAGCGAGTCCTACAATGAGCAGTTCTTC. The encoded protein is CASSESYNEQFF.

The rearrangement uses TRBV19 and TRBJ2-1; 9 bases match TRBD1. V shed 1 base, J shed 7 bases, and the junction held 8 bases outside the gene matches. Germline V gene data show CDR1 as LNHDA and CDR2 as SQIVND (reference sequence). The CDR3 runs to 16 residues. The CDR3 region has the DNA TGTGCCAGTAGTATAGCGGGACAGGGAATGCGTAATGAGCAGTTCTTC. Protein sequence: CASSIAGQGMRNEQFF.

Written as DNA, the CDR3 is TGTGCCAGCGGACATGGGGGGGCGGACAATGAGCAGTTCTTC. This sequence encodes CASGHGGADNEQFF. The V call is TRBV11-1, the J call TRBJ2-1, with a weak D call TRBD2 (7 bases). V was clipped by 8 bases and J by 5 bases, with 16 bases between them. The CDR3 runs to 14 residues. The germline gives CDR1 SGHAT, CDR2 FQDESV (reference sequence).

V gene TRBV6-6 combines with J gene TRBJ2-5, with D uncertain. V was trimmed by 10 bases and J by 10 bases, leaving 16 bases between them. The CDR3 totals 11 residues. The germline V gene encodes CDR1 MNHNY and CDR2 SVGAGI (reference sequence). The CDR3 DNA sequence: TGTGCCACCGGTTTTGATGAGCGCCAGTACTTC. Its translation: CATGFDERQYF.

This rearrangement joins TRBV13 to TRBJ2-1; 7 nucleotides agree with TRBD1. The CDR3 has 15 amino acids. The V and J ends lost 5 bases and 1 base, in that order; junction bases with no gene match: 5. Germline CDR1 reads PRHDT; CDR2 reads FYEKMQ (reference sequence). CDR3 protein: CASSTRGMSYNEQFF. For the CDR3, the DNA is TGTGCCAGCAGCACCAGGGGGATGTCCTACAATGAGCAGTTCTTC. Variable domain in full (rest from reference TRBV13 and TRBJ2-1): AAGVIQSPRHLIKEKRETATLKCYPIPRHDTVYWYQQGPGQDPQFLISFYEKMQSDKGSIPDRFSAQQFSDYHSELNMSSLELGDSALYFCASSTRGMSYNEQFFGPGTRLTVL.

This rearrangement joins TRBV7-9 to TRBJ1-2; maybe TRBD1 (6 bases). V lost 3 bases and J 4 bases, leaving 12 bases between the germline ends. CDR3 length equals 14 residues. Germline V CDR1 and CDR2: SEHNR, FQNEAQ (reference sequence). The CDR3 DNA sequence: TGTGCCAGCAGCTTCGCAGACAGGATCTATGGCTACACCTTC. As protein: CASSFADRIYGYTF. The full variable domain, with the rest looked up from reference TRBV7-9 and TRBJ1-2, is DTGVSQNPRHKITKRGQNVTFRCDPISEHNRLYWYRQTLGQGPEFLTYFQNEAQLEKSRLLSDRFSAERPKGSFSTLEIQRTEQGDSAMYLCASSFADRIYGYTFGSGTRLTVV.

The J gene is TRBJ1-1, the V gene TRBV28, with D maybe TRBD1 (5 bases). The germline V gene has CDR1 MDHEN and CDR2 SYDVKM. The CDR3 length is 14 residues. V lost 8 bases to trimming and J lost 0 bases, with 13 bases between them. CDR3 in amino acids: CASLRDAMNTEAFF. The CDR3 DNA reads TGTGCCAGCCTGCGGGACGCCATGAACACTGAAGCTTTCTTT. Full variable domain (outside the CDR3, taken from reference TRBV28 and TRBJ1-1): DVKVTQSSRYLVKRTGEKVFLECVQDMDHENMFWYRQDPGLGLRLIYFSYDVKMKEKGDIPEGYSVSREKKERFSLILESASTNQTSMYLCASLRDAMNTEAFFGQGTRLTVV.

V gene TRBV27 combines with J gene TRBJ2-1; D is possibly TRBD1 (6 bases). The ends were cut back, 5 bases at V and 3 bases at J, with 14 bases in the middle. The CDR3 has 15 amino acids. The V gene's germline CDR1 is MNHEY and CDR2 SMNVEV (reference sequence). The CDR3 nucleotides are TGTGCCAGCAGTCTAACAGGGCCCATCTACAATGAGCAGTTCTTC. Protein sequence: CASSLTGPIYNEQFF.